Below are 30 T cell receptor beta chains sequenced from a single sample in a study of vaccination and CD4 T cells after COVID-19. Their antigens are not known. The time point here: late sampling 161 to 241 days after vaccination in three convalescent patients. Treatment in this sample: approximately 9-day PBMC culture with coronavirus spike peptide pools or control peptides (ViraFEST assay). The Oncomine TCR Beta short-read assay sequenced DNA from cultured CD4+ T cells. Each CDR3 protein gets one entry after TCRdb re-called the PCR reads with MiXCR. The sample lists 20,000 to 25,000 distinct CDR3 sequences; about 46% were seen once. The sample here was CD4+ T cells from blood, cultured in vitro, taken about 7 months after SARS-CoV-2 vaccination. The receptors were gathered from a human donor who had recovered from COVID-19.

The genes are TRBV19 and TRBJ2-5; 9 bases are a match to TRBD2. The V gene's germline CDR1 is LNHDA and CDR2 SQIVND (reference sequence). The CDR3 runs 15 residues. V trimming: 6 bases; J trimming: 2 bases; junction bases outside the gene matches: 7. The DNA for the CDR3 is TGTGCCAGTAGGGAAGCGGGAGGACGTCAAGAGACCCAGTACTTC. This translates into CASREAGGRQETQYF. Combining the CDR3 with reference TRBV19 and TRBJ2-5 gives the whole variable domain DGGITQSPKYLFRKEGQNVTLSCEQNLNHDAMYWYRQDPGQGLRLIYYSQIVNDFQKGDIAEGYSVSREKKESFPLTVTSAQKNPTAFYLCASREAGGRQETQYFGPGTRLLVL.

This clonotype was observed a few times. The V and J genes are TRBV11-2 and TRBJ2-5; D is ambiguous. Germline CDR1 and CDR2: SGHAT and FQNNGV. This CDR3 has 12 residues. The ends were cut back, 0 bases at V and 5 bases at J, with 4 bases in the middle. CDR3 protein: CASSLDYETQYF. DNA of the CDR3: TGTGCCAGCAGCTTAGATTATGAGACCCAGTACTTC.

The V and J genes are TRBV28 and TRBJ1-1; 7 positions agree with TRBD1. Germline lookup yields CDR1 MDHEN and CDR2 SYDVKM. V dropped 3 bases and J dropped 3; count of bases not matched to a gene: 4. There are 14 residues in the CDR3. Here the CDR3 reads CASSFPDRYTEAFF. The CDR3 nucleotides read TGTGCCAGCAGTTTCCCGGACAGGTACACTGAAGCTTTCTTT.

The chain employs TRBV20-1 and TRBJ2-5; D is perhaps TRBD2 (7 bases). The germline V gene has CDR1 DFQATT and CDR2 SNEGSKA (reference sequence). Trimming cost V 1 base and J 7 bases, with 16 bases left between them. The CDR3 extends over 14 amino acids. CDR3 protein: CSARVVGGVGTQYF. The CDR3 nucleotides read TGCAGTGCTAGAGTTGTAGGGGGGGTTGGGACCCAGTACTTC.

V gene TRBV11-1 combines with J gene TRBJ1-2, with D uncertain. The germline V and J ends were trimmed by 5 bases and 4 bases, with 8 bases remaining between them. The CDR3 length is 12 residues. Germline lookup yields CDR1 SGHAT and CDR2 FQDESV (reference sequence). In nucleotides, the CDR3 is TGTGCCAGCAGCCGAGGGATCTATGGCTACACCTTC. Its protein is CASSRGIYGYTF. Using reference TRBV11-1 and TRBJ1-2 for the parts outside the CDR3, the full variable domain is EAEVAQSPRYKITEKSQAVAFWCDPISGHATLYWYRQILGQGPELLVQFQDESVVDDSQLPKDRFSAERLKGVDSTLKIQPAELGDSAMYLCASSRGIYGYTFGSGTRLTVV.

This clonotype was detected only a few times. V and J are TRBV7-9 and TRBJ2-6, with D perhaps given as TRBD1 or TRBD2 (5 bases each). The V end lost 4 bases, the J end lost 4 bases, and 17 bases lay between the germline ends. Germline V gives CDR1 SEHNR, CDR2 FQNEAQ (reference sequence). This CDR3 region has 17 residues. The CDR3 loop is CASSSPRPGRGANVLTF. CDR3 bases: TGTGCCAGCAGCTCCCCCCGCCCGGGGCGCGGGGCCAACGTCCTGACTTTC.

This rearrangement joins TRBV27 to TRBJ1-1; 7 bases match TRBD1. Germline CDR1 MNHEY, CDR2 SMNVEV (reference sequence). V gave up 5 bases and J gave up 4 bases; unmatched junction bases: 19. There are 18 residues in the CDR3. CDR3 nucleotide sequence: TGTGCCAGCAGTAGGTGGATGGGGGGACAGAGATCCCCCACTGAAGCTTTCTTT. Residues: CASSRWMGGQRSPTEAFF.

This clonotype was seen a few times. This chain connects TRBV24-1 to TRBJ1-5; D is perhaps TRBD1 (6 bases). Germline V gene data show CDR1 as KGHDR and CDR2 as SFDVKD. With 3 bases removed from V and 0 bases from J, the gap between germline ends came to 11 bases. This CDR3 comprises 16 residues. The CDR3 sequence: CATSDRTDSSNQPQHF. DNA of the CDR3: TGTGCCACCAGTGATCGGACAGACAGTAGCAATCAGCCCCAGCATTTT.

V and J are TRBV20-1 and TRBJ2-1, with 8 positions matching TRBD2. The V and J ends lost 1 base and 6 bases, in that order; junction bases with no gene match: 14. Germline values: CDR1 DFQATT, CDR2 SNEGSKA (reference sequence). This CDR3 is built from 17 residues. CDR3 nucleotides: TGCAGTGCTAGAGGGGGCAGCGGGGGCCTAAGTCCCAATGAGCAGTTCTTC. This codes for CSARGGSGGLSPNEQFF.

The chain uses TRBV6-1 and TRBJ2-1; 9 bases map to TRBD1. Germline V lookup: CDR1 MNHNS, CDR2 SASEGT. V shed 6 bases and J 6 bases; nucleotides not matched to a gene: 6. The CDR3 has 14 residues. The CDR3 DNA reads TGTGCCAGCAGAGGACAGGGGCTACGCAATGAGCAGTTCTTC. Protein: CASRGQGLRNEQFF.

The rearrangement links TRBV7-6 to TRBJ1-1, with D maybe TRBD1 (5 bases). CDR1 SGHVS and CDR2 FNYEAQ come from the germline V gene. Trimming took 5 bases from V and 4 from J, leaving 14 bases between them. The CDR3 has 14 amino acids. CDR3 residues: CASSAGLGRTEAFF. The CDR3 bases are TGTGCCAGCAGCGCGGGACTCGGGCGCACTGAAGCTTTCTTT.

This chain uses TRBV18 with TRBJ2-7; 7 nucleotides align to TRBD1. CDR1 and CDR2 (germline): KGHSH, LQKENI. The CDR3 sequence is 13 residues long. The V and J ends lost 5 bases and 3 bases, in that order; junction bases with no gene match: 4. CDR3 loop: CASSTGADYEQYF. DNA of the CDR3: TGTGCCAGCTCAACAGGGGCGGACTACGAGCAGTACTTC.

This chain joins TRBV28 and TRBJ2-5; TRBD2 matches at 10 bases. Trimming took 5 bases from V and 5 from J; bases not matched to a gene: 5. The germline V gene encodes CDR1 MDHEN and CDR2 SYDVKM. The length of the CDR3 is 14 residues. The DNA for the CDR3 is TGTGCCAGCAGTACGCTAGCGGGAGTGGAGACCCAGTACTTC. This encodes CASSTLAGVETQYF.

Judged by abundance, this clonotype is medium-sized (0.01 to 0.1%). The chain carries TRBV7-6 and TRBJ1-1; D is perhaps TRBD1 (5 bases). CDR1 SGHVS and CDR2 FNYEAQ come from the germline V gene. Trimming removed 0 bases from V and 4 bases from J, with 12 bases in between. The CDR3 is 15 residues long. The DNA of the CDR3 is TGTGCCAGCAGCTTAGCGGGCGGGGCTCGCACTGAAGCTTTCTTT. Translation: CASSLAGGARTEAFF.

The chain has TRBV15 and TRBJ2-7; 12 nucleotides align to TRBD2. V shed 4 bases, J shed 7 bases, and the junction held 5 bases outside the gene matches. CDR3 length equals 14 residues. Germline CDR1 is LNHNV and CDR2 is YYDKDF (reference sequence). The CDR3 loop is CATSTRTSGKEQYF. The CDR3 DNA follows: TGTGCCACCAGCACCCGGACTAGCGGGAAAGAGCAGTACTTC.

The CDR3 DNA sequence: TGTGCCAGCAGCTTCGGGCGCGGTTATTCACCCCTCCACTTT. This sequence encodes CASSFGRGYSPLHF. V usage is TRBV5-4 and J usage is TRBJ1-6; no definite D call. Looked up from germline, CDR1 is SGHNT and CDR2 is YYREEE (reference sequence). The germline V and J ends were trimmed by 2 bases and 8 bases, with 11 bases remaining between them. This CDR3 has 14 residues.

This chain joins TRBV7-2 and TRBJ2-1, with 15 positions matching TRBD2. V was clipped by 10 bases and J by 7 bases; unmatched bases: 2. Germline values: CDR1 SGHTA, CDR2 FQGNSA. This CDR3 comprises 13 residues. In nucleotides, the CDR3 is TGTGCCACCGGGACTAGCGGGAGGAATGAGCAGTTCTTC. Translating gives CATGTSGRNEQFF.

This clonotype was recorded a few times. The DNA is omitted, as the CDR3 cannot be located on it reliably, and the CDR3 follows TCRdb's listing. The chain joins TRBV7-5 to TRBJ2-3; the table gives TRBD1 as D, unverified against the DNA. TRBV7-5 is reported as a pseudogene. 16 amino acids form the CDR3, both terminal residues included. The CDR3 loop is CISVPVREGDPDTQYF.

This chain uses TRBV7-3 with TRBJ1-2; D perhaps matches TRBD1 (5 bases). The CDR3 has 15 residues. V was cut by 5 bases and J by 0 bases, with 13 bases left in between. Germline-derived CDR1 and CDR2 are SGHTA and FQGTGA. This CDR3 reads CASSKSGGSNYGYTF. As DNA, the CDR3 is TGTGCCAGCAGCAAAAGCGGGGGTTCTAACTATGGCTACACCTTC.

The chain couples TRBV11-2 to TRBJ2-3; possibly TRBD1 for D (6 bases). Germline V gene data show CDR1 as SGHAT and CDR2 as FQNNGV. This CDR3 contains 13 residues. The V end was cut by 6 bases, the J end by 4 bases, with 11 bases between. CDR3 region: CASRHTGPDTQYF. DNA for the CDR3: TGTGCCAGCAGACATACAGGGCCAGATACGCAGTATTTT.

This clonotype is medium-sized (0.01 to 0.1%) by share. The chain carries TRBV20-1 and TRBJ2-1, with D possibly TRBD2 on 5 matching bases. Germline V gives CDR1 DFQATT, CDR2 SNEGSKA (reference sequence). V was shortened by 6 bases and J by 7 bases, with 13 bases between the two germline ends. The CDR3 contains 12 residues. This chain's CDR3 is CSAKGRENEQFF. The CDR3 DNA is TGCAGTGCGAAGGGTAGGGAGAATGAGCAGTTCTTC.

V usage is TRBV20-1 and J usage is TRBJ1-2; D is ambiguous. Germline V CDR1 and CDR2: DFQATT, SNEGSKA (reference sequence). CDR3 length: 13 residues. Between the trimmed V and J ends, which lost 0 bases and 3 bases, there was a span of 8 bases. CDR3 region: CSARDDRDYGYTF. CDR3 in DNA: TGCAGTGCTAGAGACGACCGAGACTATGGCTACACCTTC.

This rearrangement joins TRBV15 to TRBJ2-7, with D possibly being TRBD2 (6 bases). CDR3 size: 13 residues. The germline CDR1 and CDR2 sequences are LNHNV and YYDKDF (reference sequence). V gave up 4 bases and J gave up 3 bases, with 10 bases separating them. CDR3 loop: CATSKGLIYEQYF. CDR3 in DNA: TGTGCCACCAGCAAGGGACTTATCTACGAGCAGTACTTC.

This chain joins TRBV7-2 and TRBJ2-1; 7 bases are a match to TRBD2. CDR3 length: 15 residues. Unmatched junction bases numbered 9, after V lost 4 bases and J lost 6 bases. The germline CDR1 and CDR2 sequences are SGHTA and FQGNSA. CDR3 DNA: TGTGCCAGCAGCTCCTTTTTTCCGGGAGGCAATGAGCAGTTCTTC. Translating gives CASSSFFPGGNEQFF. The complete variable domain, with remaining parts taken from reference TRBV7-2 and TRBJ2-1, reads GAGVSQSPSNKVTEKGKDVELRCDPISGHTALYWYRQSLGQGLEFLIYFQGNSAPDKSGLPSDRFSAERTGGSVSTLTIQRTQQEDSAVYLCASSSFFPGGNEQFFGPGTRLTVL.

The rearrangement links TRBV21-1 to TRBJ1-2; the table's D call, TRBD1, was not checked against the DNA. TRBV21-1 corresponds to a pseudogene. This CDR3 is 21 amino acids long. In DNA form, the CDR3 reads TGTGCCAGCACCCCCCCGGGCCCACAGCCGTATGAGACCGATGCTAACTATGGCTACACCTTC. As protein: CASTPPGPQPYETDANYGYTF.

This clonotype was found a few times. V is TRBV7-3 and J is TRBJ2-1; the match to TRBD2 covers 11 bases. The germline V gene has CDR1 SGHTA and CDR2 FQGTGA. The CDR3 has 20 residues. The ends lost 5 bases at V and 5 bases at J; junction bases unmatched: 20. CDR3 protein: CASSLVPPGTSGVVHNEQFF. Here the CDR3 DNA reads TGTGCCAGCAGCCTCGTACCCCCGGGGACTAGCGGCGTTGTTCACAATGAGCAGTTCTTC.

A few counts support this clonotype. Here the CDR3 reads CAIREGRGVRPDTEAFF. In nucleotides, the CDR3 is TGTGCCATCAGGGAGGGTCGCGGTGTTAGGCCTGACACTGAAGCTTTCTTT. This rearrangement joins TRBV10-3 to TRBJ1-1; D gene unclear. The CDR3 runs 17 residues. The V gene's germline CDR1 is ENHRY and CDR2 SYGVKD. V was shortened by 6 bases and J by 3 bases, with 23 bases between the two germline ends.

The chain joins TRBV6-1 to TRBJ2-5, with 10 bases lining up with TRBD2. CDR1 and CDR2 from the germline V gene are MNHNS and SASEGT. V was pared by 8 bases and J by 5 bases, with 11 bases of the junction left unmatched. The CDR3 is made up of 15 amino acids. The CDR3 nucleotides read TGTGCCAGCCATAACAGCGGGGGGGCGGAGGAGACCCAGTACTTC. Its translation is CASHNSGGAEETQYF.

The chain links TRBV20-1 to TRBJ1-1; possible D gene TRBD1, 6 bases. Trimming took off 6 bases at V and 2 bases at J, with 13 bases between the two ends. Per the germline V gene, CDR1 is DFQATT and CDR2 is SNEGSKA (reference sequence). The CDR3 is made up of 13 amino acids. The CDR3 reads CSARTELNTEAFF. The DNA for the CDR3 is TGCAGTGCAAGGACAGAACTTAACACTGAAGCTTTCTTT.

This clonotype was picked up a small number of times. The rearrangement uses TRBV20-1 and TRBJ1-6, with a possible D match to TRBD1 (5 bases). The CDR3 has 14 residues. With 1 base removed from V and 6 bases from J, the gap between germline ends came to 10 bases. CDR1 and CDR2 from the germline V gene are DFQATT and SNEGSKA (reference sequence). The CDR3: CSARGGQGNSPLHF. The CDR3 nucleotides read TGCAGTGCTAGAGGCGGGCAGGGTAATTCACCCCTCCACTTT.